This T cell receptor (beta chain) was sequenced in a study of CD8 T cells in ankylosing spondylitis. Study-level findings and limits: The study looked at matched synovial fluid samples from ankylosing spondylitis patients. Disease-linked clones were reported to be significantly enriched there.

This clonotype has a count of ten or more. Antigen unknown. From the 5' RACE reads, TCRdb called clonotypes with MiXCR, one entry per CDR3 protein. The data contain roughly 42,000 distinct CDR3 sequences, around 2.9% of them singletons. With V trimmed by 0 bases and J by 3 bases, 6 bases remained unmatched. Germline loops: CDR1 SGDLS, CDR2 YYNGEE. The CDR3 is 16 residues long. This sequence originates from a male donor with ankylosing spondylitis or in good health (not recorded which). This chain connects TRBV9 to TRBJ2-3, with TRBD2 matching over 8 bases. What was sequenced was blood, either unsorted or a sorted T cell fraction (not recorded which). CDR3 amino acids: CASSVAPSGSTDTQYF. CDR3 bases: TGTGCCAGCAGCGTAGCCCCCAGCGGGAGTACAGATACGCAGTATTTT.